The source of this TCR beta chain is a study of human T cells and chemical hapten exposure (dated by TCRdb to about 2021). Concerning the study at large: For sensitization, 2% DPC in acetone was applied to a 2 cm by 2 cm area of upper inner arm skin. Blood samples were taken from patients before sensitization (week 0) and at 2, 6 and about 24 weeks after DPC sensitization. Patch testing on the upper back used Finn chambers containing 0.01% DPC, with scoring done after 6 days according to International Contact Dermatitis Research Group standards. Throughout the approximately 25-week study period, patients were also given weekly therapeutic DPC doses on the scalp. Libraries were combined into a pool for sequencing, and differences in TCR yield between samples came mainly from small differences in library volumes within the pool. The patient cohort, mostly female, included alopecia areata with under or over 50% scalp involvement, alopecia totalis and alopecia universalis. For TCR sequencing, blood came from some 31 alopecia patients at anywhere from one to four time points (pre-sensitization, 2, 6 and 24 weeks). The study tracked peripheral blood TCR repertoire changes in vivo during primary and secondary sensitization to the hapten diphenylcyclopropenone (DPC) in alopecia patients.

Library preparation employed RACE. Reads for this sample came from a NextSeq 500. During library preparation, unique molecular identifiers were attached to individual cDNA molecules so that TCRs could be counted quantitatively and reproducibly. Each blood RNA sample was used to sequence both TCR alpha and TCR beta chains. As for how the authors treated the data: A median of roughly 100,000 TCRs per sample was observed, with a range of about 20,000 to 750,000. V, J and CDR3 annotation of the TCR reads was carried out using the Decombinator software suite. For PS versus PT1 abundance plots, all samples were subsampled to the same number of TCRs (28,000). Expanded TCRs were defined as absent before sensitization and observed at least eight times at the 2-week time point. TCRdb applied fastp at Q25 and MiXCR to the public reads, then kept only in-frame beta chains. One record per CDR3 amino acid sequence lists the most common genes and DNA. Here the V and J calls rest on TCRdb's processing, not on the authors' analysis. In all, the sample holds roughly 40,000 distinct CDR3 sequences, and about 11% of those were seen once. The ten largest clones take up about 6% of the sample.

Overall study outcomes, separate from this receptor: Repeated subsampling changed both the strength of the expansion versus patch-test correlation and the threshold at which that correlation became significant. Expanded TCRs formed significantly more large CDR3 similarity clusters than pre-sensitization or healthy control sets, consistent with antigen-driven responses. The number of PT1 expanded TCRs positively correlated with patch test score, significant at thresholds 8, 16 and 32 but not 4. DPC sensitization did not change the number of TCRs with a frequency above 1 in 1000, and there was no evidence of changes in global repertoire structure. Because all patients had alopecia, a presumed autoimmune disease, the immune response of the patients might differ from that of healthy individuals.

The CDR3 goes from the cysteine to the phenylalanine over 13 residues. CDR3 DNA only is kept here, 39 bases in frame from base 1. CDR1 and CDR2, per the germline V gene (reference sequence), are PRHDT and FYEKMQ. V is clipped by 4 bases and J by 5 bases, and the sequence between their germline boundaries is 8 bases long. The time point label corresponds to: pre-sensitization, week 0. Read against the paper, the sample's treatment or condition label means: therapeutic diphenylcyclopropenone sensitization with weekly scalp DPC. Blood at each patch-test visit was drawn before the patch test was applied. To be eligible, patients had to be aged 18 to 70, diagnosed with alopecia and judged suitable for DPC therapy, while pregnant patients were excluded. Unfractionated whole blood was collected in Tempus Blood RNA tubes, and total RNA was extracted from that blood. This clonotype was found once. There is no known antigen for this receptor. No qualities accompany the bases; no much larger clone lies one base away. One read alone provides weak support.

The specimen comprised whole blood, sampled in connection with sensitization to the hapten diphenylcyclopropenone (DPC). The TCR was taken from a young man with alopecia areata. Some clones in this sample may be carry-over from other donors' samples. The rearrangement joined TRBV13 to TRBJ2-2, with no confident D gene call. In nucleotides, the sequence is TGTGCCAGCAGCTGGTTCCGGACCGGGGAGCTGTTTTTT. It codes for CASSWFRTGELFF. The CDR3, completed at both ends by the reference TRBV13 and TRBJ2-2 genes, gives the full variable domain AAGVIQSPRHLIKEKRETATLKCYPIPRHDTVYWYQQGPGQDPQFLISFYEKMQSDKGSIPDRFSAQQFSDYHSELNMSSLELGDSALYFCASSWFRTGELFFGEGSRLTVL.